Here is one T cell receptor beta chain with its context. The source of the sample is a study of blood T cell repertoires in COVID-19. Germline lookup yields CDR1 SGHVS and CDR2 FNYEAQ. V shed 1 base and J shed 6 bases, with 12 bases lying between them. There are 14 residues in the CDR3. Profiling relied on immunoSEQ multiplex PCR, and the TCRdb table lists in-frame clones only, not all of them. The sample holds roughly 280,000 clones, approximately 91% seen once. This clonotype originated in a man aged 45-60 years with acute or convalescent COVID-19. The rearrangement links TRBV7-6 to TRBJ1-1; TRBD1 is a possible D gene (5 bases). Sequenced material: peripheral blood. The CDR3 nucleotides are TGTGCCAGCAGCTTAGTAGGCGGGGACCCTGAAGCTTTCTTT. Encoded protein: CASSLVGGDPEAFF.